This T cell receptor (beta chain) was captured in a study of cytomegalovirus exposure and HLA in healthy donors (dated by TCRdb to 2017 to 2019). For context, the study as a whole: In an earlier analysis of some 610 of the donors, 250 to 350 Gb of sequence data and 120 million or so unique TCR beta sequences from about 180 million T cells were reported. Roughly 300 gigabases of sequencing data and 70 million to 100 million unique TCR sequences made up an early release that covered approximately 620 HLA-typed donors. The genetic ancestry cluster associated with self-reported Caucasian donors included 65% to 90% of the approximately 430 genotyped donors. The study aimed to test whether signatures of past pathogen exposure could be identified by cataloging public T cell receptors. The study profiled the T cell repertoires of hundreds of subjects by immunosequencing and related them to cytomegalovirus serostatus. Besides the first cohort of roughly 660 subjects, a separate validation cohort made up of some 110 different subjects was used. To predict cytomegalovirus infection status, the study brought together high-throughput TCR immunosequencing, statistical association of individual TCRs with disease status, and machine learning. In a later analysis, previously published TCR beta repertoires from about 670 donors were re-analyzed and high-resolution HLA genotyping was added so that TCR occurrence patterns could be studied. Rather than drawing on any new phenotypic data, the later analysis identified candidate immune exposures from TCR beta sequences and the way those sequences occurred across donors. An earlier analysis of about 620 of the donors applied high-throughput TCR beta sequencing to assess whether each TCR beta V gene segment acted as functional or pseudogenic. Donor age, sex, ethnicity and CMV serostatus were collected together with the repertoire data. In a later genetic analysis, genome-wide SNP genotypes for about 60% of the 666 donors were used, and that subset was treated as a discovery cohort. All discovery cohort repertoires had been generated using a single sequencing platform. HLA typing included class I and class II loci at four-digit resolution. Typing coverage differed by locus: A, B, C, DRB1 and DQB1 were typed in roughly 620-630 donors, DQA1 in about 560, DPA1 in 606, and DPB1 in approximately 450. Because of strong linkage in the cohort, roughly five DR-DQ haplotypes were treated as single units for association and clustering. Among 398 genotyped donors of the cohort, an average of roughly 230,000 unique TCR beta nucleotide sequences was sequenced per donor, of which about 18% were non-productive. Study-wide conclusions, independent of this receptor: Because counts were too low, seventeen rarely observed V segments, including chromosome 9 orphons, were excluded from the earlier analysis of under 650 of the donors. In a later analysis, HLA-associated TCR beta chains were found to be more clonally expanded and to have lower generation probabilities than equally common non-associated chains. Specific HLA alleles were associated with 15,000 to 20,000 TCR beta sequences at a false discovery rate of 0.05 in a later analysis. The presence/absence analyses assumed that sequencing depth was roughly uniform across donors, and that assumption may not be true. While some public TCRs were present in many individuals, most TCR sequences turned up only very rarely across donors. Most CMV-associated TCR beta chains appeared to be HLA-restricted in a later analysis, and the HLA associations seemed to be driven largely by CMV exposure. A later genetic analysis associated a missense DCLRE1C variant with V-gene and J-gene trimming of TCR beta chains, and an independent cohort replicated the association. Because some donors lacked HLA typing at each locus, the association tests relied only on the typed subset. Strong co-occurrence of HLA alleles, especially DR and DQ, made assigning TCR associations to individual alleles difficult. In both the original and validation cohorts, the classifier was reported to diagnose cytomegalovirus status with high specificity and sensitivity. Some IMGT-functional V segments, including TRBV6-2 and TRBV6-3, could not be told apart with the 87-base-pair reads, so those segments were excluded. A cluster of highly shared sequence variants was judged likely to be a technical artifact of the sequencing pipeline. The authors suggested that the approach could potentially be extended to other disease states and immunological phenotypes. In this cohort, only TCR beta chains were sequenced, and detectable features were limited by the absence of alpha or paired-chain data. In an earlier analysis of some 550 of the donors, most TCR beta V segments were observed in productive rearrangements about 90% or about 30% of the time, broadly matching IMGT annotations. Correlated functional status among segregating V segments might be attributable to linkage disequilibrium, but an unknown experimental factor could not be ruled out. CMV serostatus was the only immune exposure information available for the cohort. According to a later analysis, TCR association rates differed among HLA loci, with DRB1 alleles showing the most associated TCRs and HLA-C alleles showing the fewest. Compared with the approximately 710-donor mean, donors in an Asian-associated ancestry cluster had fewer N-insertions in productive TCRs, according to a later genetic analysis. A further reported finding was that TCR beta sequences accurately predicted the HLA-A and HLA-B alleles for most subjects in the first cohort. A later analysis reported that several top co-occurrence clusters appeared linked to parvovirus B19, influenza, CMV and Epstein-Barr virus. The study listed 150 to 200 TCR beta chains as associated with cytomegalovirus. A few of the identified cytomegalovirus-associated TCR beta chains were confirmed in vitro to be specific for cytomegalovirus antigens.

The cohort comprised 550 to 700 healthy bone marrow donors. All cohort members were sampled while nominally healthy, although unrecorded immune exposures were likely present. The donor was CMV seropositive and was included in the group of 250 to 300 seropositive cohort members. A peripheral blood sample was provided by each donor, and peripheral blood mononuclear cells were used for TCR beta sequencing. Genomic DNA extraction from the blood cell samples was performed with the Qiagen DNeasy Blood Extraction Kit. CDR1 MNHEY and CDR2 SMNVEV are derived from the germline V gene (reference sequence). The CDR3 sequence holds 15 residues, the cysteine and phenylalanine included. Kept here is only the CDR3 DNA, which spans 45 bases and is read in frame from base 1. Relative to germline, V is 0 bases shorter and J is 5 bases shorter, with 11 bases between their ends. The protocol used for the library was the immunoSEQ multiplex PCR assay. The multiplex PCR relied on a mix of 60 forward primers for TCR Vbeta segments and 13 reverse primers for TCR Jbeta segments. Amplification of the CDR3 region of rearranged TCR beta genes was performed with a multiplex PCR assay on genomic DNA. On the Illumina HiSeq System, the amplified TCR beta libraries were sequenced as 87-base-pair reads. On the study's bioinformatics: A later analysis counted 75 million to 100 million unique TCR beta chains across the 666 repertoires, and about 10 million of these chains were shared by at least two donors. Raw reads were error-corrected and collapsed into unique sequences by a nearest-neighbor algorithm in which closely related sequences were merged to remove PCR and sequencing errors. V, D and J gene segments were assigned by aligning CDR3 sequences to IMGT reference sequences. For a sequence to be retained, a match of at least six nucleotides was required to both a V gene segment and a J gene segment. Rearrangements were classified as productive when the CDR3 lacked stop codons and remained in frame with V and J, and all other rearrangements were classified as non-productive. CDR3 was defined by IMGT convention, running from the second conserved V-encoded cysteine to the conserved J-encoded phenylalanine. The earlier analysis of some 580 of the donors excluded any sequence lacking an unambiguous match to a single V gene segment. In an earlier analysis of roughly 600 of the donors, a V segment was called functional when productive rearrangements were above 56.7%, and segregating when the standard deviation between donors exceeded 5%. A statistical classification framework was built for diagnosing cytomegalovirus status from the catalog of TCR beta chain sequences. A later analysis assigned V and J genes by comparing TCR nucleotide sequences with IMGT/GENE-DB human TR gene sequences. The TCRdist pipeline was used in a later analysis to assign CDR3 sequences and most-parsimonious VDJ recombination scenarios. In a later analysis, each TCR beta chain was defined by its CDR3 amino acid sequence together with its V-gene family, and reads lacking a unique V-gene family were excluded. As a way to deal with suspected cross-contamination and a sequencing artifact, a later analysis dropped roughly 620 nucleotide sequences that were highly shared and had low generation probability. For each public chain, a later analysis derived a clonal expansion index from normalized ranks of inferred template counts within each repertoire. Generation probabilities in a later analysis came from a VDJ recombination model fitted to out-of-frame rearrangements, and those results were checked against IGoR. Hypergeometric tests were used in a later analysis to score TCR-TCR, TCR-HLA and TCR-CMV co-occurrence, with a repertoire-size bias correction applied to the TCR pairs. False discovery rates were estimated in a later analysis by permuting HLA or CMV assignments 20 times. In a later analysis, co-occurring TCRs were grouped using DBSCAN, and TCRdist sequence similarity was added for clustering within HLA-allele-positive subsets. Co-occurrence clustering excluded repertoires with fewer than 30,000 or more than 120,000 public chains, plus five with anomalous nucleotide sharing. The immuneACCESS repertoire file appears here via TCRdb, limited to in-frame rearrangements. These files lack a portion of the clones; in checked studies, under half of the deficit traces to unresolved V genes, and the cause of the others is not known. For V, J and clone size, that table is used; D and trimming come from the DNA. The sample table records 150,000 or so clones; nearly 80% of these occur just once. The top ten clones comprise around 13% of the sample.

As to this clone: The antigen this receptor binds is unknown. Per-base qualities were not stored, and no clone one base away is much larger.

The chain is encoded by TRBV27 joined to TRBJ2-1, with no D gene named confidently. This sequence was found in a man in his thirties or forties in good health and CMV-seropositive. Sequencing used PBMCs. This receptor has the CDR3 CASSLSASPHNEQFF. The nucleotides read TGTGCCAGCAGTTTATCGGCTAGTCCTCACAATGAGCAGTTCTTC.